This T cell receptor (beta chain) was profiled in a study of T cell responses to AZD1222 COVID-19 vaccine. Generated by immunoSEQ multiplex PCR, the TCRdb table keeps only in-frame clones and is missing some. The table records about 70,000 clones, roughly 85% of them present only once. With 3 bases clipped from V and 8 bases from J, the junction kept 3 bases outside the gene matches. The CDR3 has 12 amino acids. Germline assignment: CDR1 GTSNPN and CDR2 SVGIG (reference sequence). In regard to this clone: The antigen remains unidentified.

Notes on the study in general: Two AZD1222 administrations were followed by greater Spike-specific TCR breadth and depth. Among vaccine-associated CD4 TCRs, coverage spanned spike, with dominance at 160-218 and 743-854. Donors, mostly white British, included more females; clonal diversity was possibly underestimated.

The chain recombines TRBV30 with TRBJ1-4; TRBD1 aligns across 7 bases. The TCR comes from an adult in good health. Specimen: peripheral blood, collected on day 0 of AZD1222 vaccination. In DNA, the CDR3 is TGTGCCTGGAGGACAGGGAGGGAAAAACTGTTTTTT. Translation: CAWRTGREKLFF. Drawing the rest from reference TRBV30 and TRBJ1-4, the complete variable domain is SQTIHQWPATLVQPVGSPLSLECTVEGTSNPNLYWYRQAAGRGLQLLFYSVGIGQISSEVPQNLSASRPQDRQFILSSKKLLLSDSGFYLCAWRTGREKLFFGSGTQLSVL.